The 19 T cell receptor beta chains in this list originate from one sample, sequenced in a study of T cell repertoires in cytomegalovirus infection. TCRdb recomputed calls from the reads with MiXCR, one row per CDR3 protein. The sample contains about 530,000 distinct CDR3 sequences, less than 30% of which appear only once. The sample comprised PBMCs. The receptors shown here come from a human donor in good health (CMV status not recorded). Some clones in this sample may be carry-over from other donors' samples.

This clonotype has only a few counts. This chain uses TRBV20-1 with TRBJ2-3; TRBD1 matches at 9 bases. Germline CDR1 reads DFQATT; CDR2 reads SNEGSKA (reference sequence). The length of the CDR3 is 15 residues. V shed 7 bases, J shed 1 base, and the junction held 9 bases outside the gene matches. This CDR3 reads CSVPPRDRGTDTQYF. The CDR3 nucleotides are TGCAGTGTACCACCTCGGGACAGGGGCACAGATACGCAGTATTTT.

The rearrangement joins TRBV6-6 to TRBJ2-7, with D tentatively TRBD1 (5 bases). Germline V CDR1 and CDR2: MNHNY, SVGAGI (reference sequence). Trimming took off 6 bases at V and 5 bases at J, with 14 bases between the two ends. This CDR3 spans 13 amino acids. The DNA of the CDR3 is TGTGCCAGCAGCAAGCAGGGAATTAACGAGCAGTACTTC. It yields the protein CASSKQGINEQYF.

The table lists this clonotype with many counts. The DNA of the CDR3 is TGTGCCAGCAGCGATTTGCTCAGGGGCCTTCGGAGCGGGGCCAACGTCCTGACTTTC. The encoded protein is CASSDLLRGLRSGANVLTF. The chain combines TRBV7-6 with TRBJ2-6, with a possible D match to TRBD1 (6 bases). The germline V gene has CDR1 SGHVS and CDR2 FNYEAQ. The CDR3 length is 19 residues. The ends were cut back, 5 bases at V and 4 bases at J, with 24 bases in the middle.

The chain combines TRBV18 with TRBJ2-1; the match to TRBD2 covers 7 bases. The CDR3 consists of 14 residues. CDR1 and CDR2 (germline): KGHSH, LQKENI. Trimming removed 5 bases from V and 7 bases from J; junction bases left unmatched: 8. The CDR3 loop reads CASSSGGSPNEQFF. CDR3 DNA: TGTGCCAGCTCATCCGGGGGGAGCCCGAATGAGCAGTTCTTC.

This clonotype came up a few times. The rearrangement joins TRBV28 to TRBJ2-7; TRBD2 might be the D (5 bases). Per the germline V gene, CDR1 is MDHEN and CDR2 is SYDVKM. The CDR3 spans 14 residues. With 3 bases removed from V and 0 bases from J, the gap between germline ends came to 9 bases. The CDR3 nucleotides are TGTGCCAGCAGTTTCCCGGGAATCTCCTACGAGCAGTACTTC. It encodes CASSFPGISYEQYF.

This clonotype turned up a few times. The chain links TRBV28 to TRBJ1-5, with 7 bases lining up with TRBD1. The CDR3 sequence is 13 residues long. V trimming: 6 bases; J trimming: 5 bases; junction bases outside the gene matches: 4. Germline V gives CDR1 MDHEN, CDR2 SYDVKM. The CDR3 region has the DNA TGTGCCAGCAGCCCGACAGGGTATCAGCCCCAGCATTTT. Translating gives CASSPTGYQPQHF. Full variable domain (remainder filled in from reference TRBV28 and TRBJ1-5): DVKVTQSSRYLVKRTGEKVFLECVQDMDHENMFWYRQDPGLGLRLIYFSYDVKMKEKGDIPEGYSVSREKKERFSLILESASTNQTSMYLCASSPTGYQPQHFGDGTRLSIL.

The chain links TRBV29-1 to TRBJ2-7; 12 bases align to TRBD2. This CDR3 contains 14 residues. The V and J ends lost 5 bases and 6 bases, in that order; junction bases with no gene match: 8. The germline gives CDR1 SQVTM, CDR2 ANQGSEA. For the CDR3, the DNA is TGCAGCGTTTTGACTAGCGGGAGTTCAGTCGAGCAGTACTTC. Translating gives CSVLTSGSSVEQYF.

This clonotype appeared many times. The V call is TRBV7-2, the J call TRBJ1-1; weak D call: TRBD1 (6 bases). Trimming stripped 7 bases from V and 5 bases from J, with 23 bases between. Germline V gene sequence: CDR1 SGHTA, CDR2 FQGNSA. The CDR3 is 16 residues long. DNA of the CDR3: TGTGCCAGCACCAATTTAATCCAGGGGAGCGGGACTGAAGCTTTCTTT. Protein product: CASTNLIQGSGTEAFF. Complete variable domain (other parts from reference TRBV7-2 and TRBJ1-1): GAGVSQSPSNKVTEKGKDVELRCDPISGHTALYWYRQSLGQGLEFLIYFQGNSAPDKSGLPSDRFSAERTGGSVSTLTIQRTQQEDSAVYLCASTNLIQGSGTEAFFGQGTRLTVV.

This clonotype has only a few counts. This sequence joins TRBV6-2 or TRBV6-3 and TRBJ2-3, with D perhaps assigned TRBD1 or TRBD2 (6 bases each). Germline V CDR1 and CDR2: MNHEY, SVGEGT. Trimming took 6 bases from V and 2 from J, leaving 15 bases between them. This CDR3 has 15 residues. This CDR3 is CASSGGPTTTDTQYF. The CDR3 coding sequence is TGTGCCAGCAGCGGGGGCCCCACCACCACAGATACGCAGTATTTT.

The gene calls are TRBV6-8 and TRBJ1-1, with D possibly being TRBD1 (5 bases). V shed 4 bases and J shed 3 bases, with 18 bases lying between them. Germline V gene sequence: CDR1 MNHGY, CDR2 SAAAGT. The CDR3 runs to 16 residues. Written as DNA, the CDR3 is TGTGCCAGCAGTTCTAGCCACCGGGGCCTGGACACTGAAGCTTTCTTT. Amino acid sequence: CASSSSHRGLDTEAFF.

This clonotype was seen repeatedly, ten times or more. V is TRBV7-6 and J is TRBJ1-1, with D maybe TRBD1 (6 bases). V dropped 1 base and J dropped 5 bases, with 11 bases sitting between them. CDR1 and CDR2 (germline): SGHVS, FNYEAQ. The CDR3 contains 14 residues. The CDR3 DNA follows: TGTGCCAGCAGCTTAGAGCAGGGGAGGACTGAAGCTTTCTTT. Its translation is CASSLEQGRTEAFF. Full variable domain (rest looked up from reference TRBV7-6 and TRBJ1-1): GAGVSQSPRYKVTKRGQDVALRCDPISGHVSLYWYRQALGQGPEFLTYFNYEAQQDKSGLPNDRFSAERPEGSISTLTIQRTEQRDSAMYRCASSLEQGRTEAFFGQGTRLTVV.

The genes are TRBV5-1 and TRBJ1-6; the match to TRBD1 covers 8 bases. Losses at the gene ends were 0 bases for V and 5 bases for J; bases not matched to a gene: 4. This CDR3 contains 16 residues. Looked up from germline, CDR1 is SGHRS and CDR2 is YFSETQ. DNA of the CDR3: TGCGCCAGCAGCTTGGGTAACAGGGGGAATAATTCACCCCTCCACTTT. This encodes CASSLGNRGNNSPLHF.

J is TRBJ1-1 and V is TRBV5-1; D is unclear. V gave up 4 bases and J gave up 7 bases, with 17 bases separating them. There are 14 residues in the CDR3. Looked up from germline, CDR1 is SGHRS and CDR2 is YFSETQ. This chain's CDR3 is CASSPDLPSSEAFF. In nucleotides, the CDR3 is TGCGCCAGCAGCCCCGATCTCCCCTCAAGTGAAGCTTTCTTT.

This clonotype came up many times. The rearrangement uses TRBV7-6 and TRBJ2-1; 8 nucleotides agree with TRBD1. Germline CDR1 is SGHVS and CDR2 is FNYEAQ. This CDR3 is 14 amino acids long. V shed 1 base and J 7 bases; nucleotides not matched to a gene: 3. The CDR3 is CASSLEDRGNEQFF. CDR3 coding DNA: TGTGCCAGCAGCTTAGAAGACAGGGGAAATGAGCAGTTCTTC.

Note on this clonotype: This may be a read error, as it is one base from a much larger clone. This sequence joins TRBV28 and TRBJ1-6; TRBD1 agrees at 8 bases. The CDR3 extends over 14 amino acids. CDR1 is MDHEN and CDR2 is SYDVKM in the germline V gene. The DNA for the CDR3 is TGTGCCAGCAGTGGACAGGGCGGGGGTTCACCCCTCAACTTT. Translating it yields CASSGQGGGSPLNF.

CDR3 protein: CASSQAPGETQYF. The CDR3 DNA reads TGCGCCAGCAGCCAGGCCCCAGGGGAGACCCAGTACTTC. The rearrangement joins TRBV4-3 to TRBJ2-5; weak D call: TRBD1 (5 bases). The germline V gene has CDR1 LGHNA and CDR2 YSLEER. There are 13 residues in the CDR3. V dropped 3 bases and J dropped 5 bases, with 10 bases sitting between them.

This clonotype was seen a handful of times. This rearrangement joins TRBV6-5 to TRBJ1-1; D call uncertain. Germline lookup yields CDR1 MNHEY and CDR2 SVGAGI. This CDR3 spans 15 amino acids. V gave up 2 bases and J gave up 5 bases, with 15 bases separating them. CDR3 region: CASSYDRPVGTEAFF. As DNA, the CDR3 is TGTGCCAGCAGTTACGACCGACCGGTGGGGACTGAAGCTTTCTTT.

This clonotype came up many times. V gene TRBV7-9 combines with J gene TRBJ2-5, with a tentative D call TRBD2 (5 bases). Germline loops: CDR1 SEHNR, CDR2 FQNEAQ (reference sequence). This CDR3 comprises 14 residues. With 5 bases removed from V and 2 bases from J, the gap between germline ends came to 12 bases. For the CDR3, the DNA is TGTGCCAGCAGCCCCCGGGGTACGCAAGAGACCCAGTACTTC. Translation: CASSPRGTQETQYF.

This chain connects TRBV7-8 to TRBJ1-1; no firm D call. The CDR3 consists of 12 residues. Germline V gene sequence: CDR1 SGHVS, CDR2 FQNEAQ. V lost 3 bases to trimming and J lost 8 bases, with 10 bases between them. For the CDR3, the DNA is TGTGCCAGCAGCTTGGCTGGCAGGGAAGCTTTCTTT. The encoded protein is CASSLAGREAFF.